A selection of T cell receptor beta chains follows, all from one sample in a study of blood T cell repertoires in COVID-19. Profiled with immunoSEQ multiplex PCR; TCRdb holds only in-frame clones, not every one. Seen here are about 74,000 clones, 88% observed once, and the top ten hold approximately 1.9%. Sequences were obtained from peripheral blood. These TCRs come from an elderly woman with active or convalescent COVID-19. Each CDR3 is given with its conserved first and last residue. A D gene is named only where the DNA matches it firmly. The listing skips clone size in some rows; elsewhere it reads once, few, many or a size class.

v_call: TRBV18; j_call: TRBJ1-1; d_call: TRBD1; clone_size: -; cdr3_aa: CASSPGQGARSLSAFF; cdr3_nt: TGTGCCAGCTCACCGGGACAGGGGGCGCGATCTCTGTCCGCTTTCTTT
v_call: TRBV6-1; j_call: TRBJ2-1; d_call: -; clone_size: once; cdr3_aa: CASSDPWRLGENEQFF; cdr3_nt: TGTGCCAGCAGTGACCCTTGGAGACTAGGCGAGAATGAGCAGTTCTTC
v_call: TRBV12-5; j_call: TRBJ1-4; d_call: -; clone_size: -; cdr3_aa: CASGSDPGAEKLFF; cdr3_nt: TGTGCTAGTGGTTCGGACCCAGGGGCTGAAAAACTGTTTTTT
v_call: TRBV5-6; j_call: TRBJ1-1; d_call: -; clone_size: -; cdr3_aa: CASSAIRQGIPEAFF; cdr3_nt: TGTGCCAGCAGCGCAATAAGGCAGGGAATTCCTGAAGCTTTCTTT
v_call: TRBV5-1; j_call: TRBJ2-7; d_call: TRBD1; clone_size: -; cdr3_aa: CASYRDSAVYEQYF; cdr3_nt: TGCGCCAGCTACCGGGACAGCGCCGTCTACGAGCAGTACTTC
v_call: TRBV6-5; j_call: TRBJ1-2; d_call: -; clone_size: -; cdr3_aa: CATPWSNYGYTF; cdr3_nt: TGTGCCACCCCATGGAGCAACTATGGCTACACCTTC
v_call: TRBV3-1/TRBV3-2; j_call: TRBJ2-7; d_call: -; clone_size: -; cdr3_aa: CASSQNQGFYEQYF; cdr3_nt: TGTGCCAGCAGCCAAAATCAGGGCTTCTACGAGCAGTACTTC
v_call: TRBV13; j_call: TRBJ2-3; d_call: TRBD2; clone_size: -; cdr3_aa: CASSLAYAGEVTDTQYF; cdr3_nt: TGTGCCAGCAGCTTAGCTTATGCGGGAGAAGTCACAGATACGCAGTATTTT
v_call: TRBV5-4; j_call: TRBJ2-3; d_call: TRBD2; clone_size: -; cdr3_aa: CASSARWRVTSGRPTDTQYF; cdr3_nt: TGTGCCAGCAGCGCCCGGTGGCGGGTGACTAGCGGGAGGCCCACAGATACGCAGTATTTT
v_call: TRBV19; j_call: TRBJ1-1; d_call: TRBD1; clone_size: -; cdr3_aa: CASSSGGKVTEAFF; cdr3_nt: TGTGCCAGTAGTTCAGGGGGCAAGGTCACTGAAGCTTTCTTT
v_call: TRBV5-1; j_call: TRBJ2-5; d_call: -; clone_size: -; cdr3_aa: CASRREETQYF; cdr3_nt: TGCGCCAGCAGGAGGGAAGAGACCCAGTACTTC
v_call: TRBV7-2; j_call: TRBJ2-7; d_call: -; clone_size: -; cdr3_aa: CASSLASGTYEQYF; cdr3_nt: TGTGCCAGCAGCTTAGCCAGCGGAACCTACGAGCAGTACTTC
v_call: TRBV20-1; j_call: TRBJ2-5; d_call: -; clone_size: -; cdr3_aa: CSASKGGPQETQYF; cdr3_nt: TGCAGTGCTAGTAAGGGGGGGCCTCAAGAGACCCAGTACTTC
v_call: TRBV4-3; j_call: TRBJ2-5; d_call: TRBD2; clone_size: once; cdr3_aa: CASSQRPPGGRGETQYF; cdr3_nt: TGCGCCAGCAGCCAACGTCCGCCGGGCGGGAGGGGCGAGACCCAGTACTTC
v_call: TRBV5-1; j_call: TRBJ2-5; d_call: -; clone_size: -; cdr3_aa: CASSLDRVETQYF; cdr3_nt: TGCGCCAGCAGCTTGGACAGGGTTGAGACCCAGTACTTC
v_call: TRBV19; j_call: TRBJ2-7; d_call: TRBD1; clone_size: once; cdr3_aa: CASSNDRAGEQYF; cdr3_nt: TGTGCCAGTAGTAACGACAGGGCCGGCGAGCAGTACTTC
v_call: TRBV27; j_call: TRBJ2-7; d_call: -; clone_size: -; cdr3_aa: CASSLVARFPYEQYF; cdr3_nt: TGTGCCAGCAGTTTGGTGGCTCGCTTCCCCTACGAGCAGTACTTC
v_call: TRBV19; j_call: TRBJ2-1; d_call: TRBD2; clone_size: -; cdr3_aa: CASSITTSGRGDEQFF; cdr3_nt: TGTGCCAGTAGTATCACAACTAGCGGGAGAGGGGATGAGCAGTTCTTC
v_call: TRBV27; j_call: TRBJ2-3; d_call: -; clone_size: -; cdr3_aa: CASSRTGRAGSDTQYF; cdr3_nt: TGTGCCAGCAGTAGAACAGGGAGAGCCGGGTCAGATACGCAGTATTTT